This entry describes one T cell receptor (beta chain). Its specificity is not known. This PCR relied on a set of 60 Vbeta primers and 13 Jbeta primers. Data came from immunoSEQ multiplex PCR; TCRdb stores just in-frame clones and leaves some out. Of 150,000 or so clones in the sample, approximately 80% are singletons; the top ten hold around 15%. This entry comes from a study of cytomegalovirus exposure and HLA in healthy donors. Study overall: Earlier, about 179 million T cells were analyzed, and some 120 million unique TCR beta sequences were found among them. As released early, the data held roughly 85 million unique TCRs from HLA-typed donors.

General study findings and limits: In a later analysis, common viral pathogens appeared linked to several of the most significant clusters.

The sequenced material came from PBMCs. This receptor was obtained from a middle-aged woman in good health and CMV-seronegative.

The CDR3 loop reads CATSRDASRGNEQYF. The CDR3 DNA is TGTGCCACCAGCAGAGATGCGTCCCGGGGAAACGAGCAGTACTTC. The rearrangement links TRBV15 to TRBJ2-7, with D possibly matching TRBD2 (5 bases). CDR1 is LNHNV, CDR2 YYDKDF, per germline (reference sequence). The V end was cut by 0 bases, the J end by 5 bases, with 14 bases between. The CDR3 has 15 residues.